The 30 T cell receptor beta chains below come from one sample, sequenced in a study of shared T cell receptors in the human thymus. The repertoire was sequenced with immunoSEQ multiplex PCR; TCRdb's copy has only in-frame clones and lacks some. The repertoire holds 640,000 or so clones, with around 87% as singletons. The sample was also reused in another study, on human thymus T cells.

Sequencing input: thymocytes. All receptors come from a boy under two years old with a congenital heart defect.

The chain is built from TRBV15 and TRBJ2-5; TRBD1 aligns across 8 bases. This CDR3 comprises 18 residues. V lost 0 bases to trimming and J lost 5 bases; unmatched junction nucleotides: 14. The V gene's germline CDR1 is LNHNV and CDR2 YYDKDF (reference sequence). The CDR3 here is CATSRDIEATGENETQYF. The CDR3 DNA reads TGTGCCACCAGCAGAGATATAGAGGCGACAGGGGAAAACGAGACCCAGTACTTC.

The V and J genes are TRBV4-3 and TRBJ2-3; 8 bases align to TRBD2. V lost 5 bases to trimming and J lost 0 bases; unmatched junction nucleotides: 4. Germline V gene data show CDR1 as LGHNA and CDR2 as YSLEER. This CDR3 is 15 amino acids long. The CDR3 protein is CASSLLAESTDTQYF. The DNA for the CDR3 is TGCGCCAGCAGCTTACTAGCGGAAAGCACAGATACGCAGTATTTT.

The CDR3 spells CASSLRGTGQPYEQYF. In DNA form, the CDR3 reads TGTGCCAGCAGTTTACGTGGGACGGGACAGCCCTACGAGCAGTACTTC. The chain couples TRBV27 to TRBJ2-7; 7 positions match TRBD1. Looked up from germline, CDR1 is MNHEY and CDR2 is SMNVEV (reference sequence). The CDR3 has 16 amino acids. J gave up 2 bases and V 2 bases, and 9 bases lay outside the gene matches.

V and J are TRBV25-1 and TRBJ2-1; D might be TRBD1 (7 bases). Between the trimmed V and J ends, which lost 1 base and 12 bases, there was a span of 13 bases. CDR3 length: 13 residues. Germline CDR1 reads MGHDK; CDR2 reads SYGVNS. CDR3 DNA sequence: TGTGCCAGCAGTGAATTGCAGGGGGGTGTGCAGTTCTTC. The encoded protein is CASSELQGGVQFF.

The V call is TRBV28, the J call TRBJ1-2; D unclear. Trimming took 2 bases from V and 8 from J, leaving 15 bases between them. The germline V gene encodes CDR1 MDHEN and CDR2 SYDVKM. This CDR3 contains 14 residues. The CDR3 DNA reads TGTGCCAGCAGTTTAAAGCGGTTACCCGAAGGCTACACCTTC. Translation gives CASSLKRLPEGYTF.

This sequence joins TRBV6-5 and TRBJ2-7, with 13 bases lining up with TRBD2. Germline values: CDR1 MNHEY, CDR2 SVGAGI. This CDR3 has 16 residues. V was pared by 4 bases and J by 4 bases, with 7 bases of the junction left unmatched. The CDR3 protein is CASSSQLAGGQYEQYF. In DNA, the CDR3 is TGTGCCAGCAGTTCCCAACTAGCGGGAGGGCAATACGAGCAGTACTTC.

This clone has just a few counts. This CDR3 is CASTSSGNTIYF. CDR3 DNA: TGTGCCAGCACGAGCTCTGGAAACACCATATATTTT. J is TRBJ1-3 and V is TRBV6-5; D gene ambiguous. Trimming took off 7 bases at V and 0 bases at J, with 4 bases between the two ends. The length of the CDR3 is 12 residues. Per germline, CDR1 MNHEY and CDR2 SVGAGI.

The rearrangement links TRBV13 to TRBJ2-5, with 7 bases identical to TRBD1. The V segment lost 8 bases and the J segment 5 bases; nucleotides outside the gene matches: 11. The CDR3 length is 14 residues. From germline, CDR1 is PRHDT and CDR2 FYEKMQ (reference sequence). CDR3 region: CASHSGGPRETQYF. The DNA for the CDR3 is TGTGCCAGCCATTCAGGGGGTCCTCGGGAGACCCAGTACTTC. The whole variable domain, filled in from reference TRBV13 and TRBJ2-5, reads AAGVIQSPRHLIKEKRETATLKCYPIPRHDTVYWYQQGPGQDPQFLISFYEKMQSDKGSIPDRFSAQQFSDYHSELNMSSLELGDSALYFCASHSGGPRETQYFGPGTRLLVL.

This clone was seen a few times. In DNA form, the CDR3 reads TGTGCCAGCAGCTTTCACAGCTACGAGCAGTACTTC. The encoded protein is CASSFHSYEQYF. The chain links TRBV5-4 to TRBJ2-7; D remains ambiguous. CDR3 size: 12 residues. Germline lookup yields CDR1 SGHNT and CDR2 YYREEE (reference sequence). With 2 bases removed from V and 3 bases from J, the gap between germline ends came to 6 bases.

The V gene is TRBV5-4, the J gene TRBJ2-2, with a possible D match to TRBD2 (7 bases). This CDR3 spans 15 amino acids. Looked up from germline, CDR1 is SGHNT and CDR2 is YYREEE (reference sequence). Trimming took 4 bases from V and 2 from J, leaving 12 bases between them. The CDR3 DNA reads as TGTGCCAGCAGCCGGAGGGGGGGAAACACCGGGGAGCTGTTTTTT. This gives the protein CASSRRGGNTGELFF.

V usage is TRBV4-1 and J usage is TRBJ1-2, with D perhaps matching TRBD1 (6 bases). The ends were cut back, 0 bases at V and 3 bases at J, with 17 bases in the middle. Germline loops: CDR1 MGHRA, CDR2 YSYEKL. The CDR3 covers 17 residues. The CDR3 region is CASSQDGCTGTHYGYTF. The CDR3 region has the DNA TGCGCCAGCAGCCAAGACGGCTGCACCGGGACACACTATGGCTACACCTTC.

This rearrangement joins TRBV12-5 to TRBJ1-5; 9 nucleotides agree with TRBD1. CDR1 and CDR2 from the germline V gene are LGHNT and FRNRAP. This CDR3 spans 16 amino acids. V gave up 0 bases and J gave up 7 bases; unmatched junction bases: 7. The DNA of the CDR3 is TGTGCTAGTGGTTTGGTCGAGGGGACAGGGAGGCAGCCCCAGCATTTT. Amino acid sequence: CASGLVEGTGRQPQHF.

This chain links TRBV27 with TRBJ2-1, with a weak D call TRBD1 (5 bases). The CDR3 extends over 16 amino acids. Germline V lookup: CDR1 MNHEY, CDR2 SMNVEV (reference sequence). V gave up 6 bases and J gave up 3 bases, with 18 bases separating them. The CDR3 DNA reads TGTGCCAGCAGCGAGCCGCGACAGTACCGCTACAATGAGCAGTTCTTC. It encodes CASSEPRQYRYNEQFF.

The V gene is TRBV6-5, the J gene TRBJ2-1; 9 positions agree with TRBD2. Germline V CDR1 and CDR2: MNHEY, SVGAGI. The length of the CDR3 is 13 residues. V lost 10 bases to trimming and J lost 8 bases; unmatched junction nucleotides: 9. CDR3 in DNA: TGTGCCACCCATAGCGGGAGTTACCATGAGCAGTTCTTC. It translates to CATHSGSYHEQFF.

The gene calls are TRBV10-3 and TRBJ2-3; D is unresolved. Germline V gives CDR1 ENHRY, CDR2 SYGVKD. The CDR3 has 14 amino acids. V lost 8 bases to trimming and J lost 2 bases, with 14 bases between them. The CDR3 loop is CAIRFEIDTDTQYF. Here the CDR3 DNA reads TGTGCCATCCGGTTTGAAATCGACACAGATACGCAGTATTTT.

The rearrangement joins TRBV6-1 to TRBJ1-6; D unresolved. The germline gives CDR1 MNHNS, CDR2 SASEGT. Trimming stripped 4 bases from V and 4 bases from J, with 14 bases between. This CDR3 is built from 16 residues. CDR3 in DNA: TGTGCCAGCAGTGTTCAGGTTAGGCCTTATAATTCACCCCTCCACTTT. It is translated as CASSVQVRPYNSPLHF.

The chain joins TRBV6-1 to TRBJ2-7; D possibly corresponds to TRBD1 (6 bases). CDR3 size: 16 residues. CDR1 and CDR2 (germline): MNHNS, SASEGT. The V and J ends lost 4 bases and 4 bases respectively, with 20 bases between them. The CDR3 region has the DNA TGTGCCAGCAGTGTCCTTCCGCGGCAGGGGATGTACGAGCAGTACTTC. Its translation: CASSVLPRQGMYEQYF.

The rearrangement uses TRBV5-6 and TRBJ1-2, with D unresolved. Between the trimmed V and J ends, which lost 1 base and 8 bases, there was a span of 15 bases. Germline V lookup: CDR1 SGHDT, CDR2 YYEEEE. The length of the CDR3 is 14 residues. The CDR3, as DNA: TGTGCCAGCAGCTTGTTCGCGGAGGGAGGCGGCTACACCTTC. It codes for CASSLFAEGGGYTF.

V usage is TRBV7-2 and J usage is TRBJ2-1; 10 nucleotides match TRBD1. V gave up 5 bases and J gave up 1 base; unmatched junction bases: 5. The CDR3 is 16 residues long. Germline V gives CDR1 SGHTA, CDR2 FQGNSA. CDR3 DNA: TGTGCCAGCAGCGCCGACAGGGGGCGATCCTACAATGAGCAGTTCTTC. This sequence encodes CASSADRGRSYNEQFF. Based on the CDR3 plus reference TRBV7-2 and TRBJ2-1, the full variable domain is GAGVSQSPSNKVTEKGKDVELRCDPISGHTALYWYRQSLGQGLEFLIYFQGNSAPDKSGLPSDRFSAERTGGSVSTLTIQRTQQEDSAVYLCASSADRGRSYNEQFFGPGTRLTVL.

This clone was detected once. The V gene is TRBV7-2, the J gene TRBJ1-2, with D maybe TRBD1 (5 bases). This CDR3 has 15 amino acids. Per the germline V gene, CDR1 is SGHTA and CDR2 is FQGNSA. V gave up 1 base and J gave up 2 bases, with 11 bases separating them. The CDR3 spells CASSLGGAVNYGYTF. In nucleotides, the CDR3 is TGTGCCAGCAGCTTAGGCGGGGCGGTGAACTATGGCTACACCTTC.

This clone was seen only a few times. The V and J genes are TRBV28 and TRBJ2-3; D is perhaps TRBD1 (5 bases). CDR3 size: 18 residues. The germline V and J ends were trimmed by 7 bases and 4 bases, with 27 bases remaining between them. Germline CDR1 MDHEN, CDR2 SYDVKM. This chain's CDR3 is CASIDNNEGEGTPDTQYF. The DNA of the CDR3 is TGTGCCAGCATCGACAATAACGAAGGGGAAGGCACGCCAGATACGCAGTATTTT.

The gene calls are TRBV13 and TRBJ2-5, with 7 bases that match TRBD1. The CDR3 loop spans 18 amino acids. CDR1 PRHDT and CDR2 FYEKMQ come from the germline V gene (reference sequence). V trimming: 3 bases; J trimming: 3 bases; junction bases outside the gene matches: 16. CDR3 protein: CASSLTSANLDRKETQYF. In DNA form, the CDR3 reads TGTGCCAGCAGCTTGACCTCAGCCAACCTGGACAGGAAAGAGACCCAGTACTTC.

The chain couples TRBV19 to TRBJ1-2; tentative D call: TRBD1 (5 bases). Germline CDR1 LNHDA, CDR2 SQIVND (reference sequence). Between the trimmed V and J ends, which lost 3 bases and 8 bases, there was a span of 13 bases. CDR3 size: 13 residues. CDR3 nucleotides: TGTGCCAGTAGTATCGGGGCGGGGGACGGCTACACCTTC. Protein: CASSIGAGDGYTF.

This clone occurred once. The rearrangement links TRBV6-4 to TRBJ2-1; a possible D gene is TRBD2 (6 bases). The CDR3 covers 12 residues. CDR1 and CDR2 from the germline V gene are MRHNA and SNTAGT. Trimming pared 11 bases from V and 8 bases from J, leaving 16 bases between. CDR3 bases: TGTGCCGAAGGCGGGAAGCGGTATGAGCAGTTCTTC. Translated: CAEGGKRYEQFF.

The chain has TRBV27 and TRBJ2-7, with 12 bases matching TRBD2. With V trimmed by 4 bases and J by 4 bases, 2 bases remained unmatched. Germline values: CDR1 MNHEY, CDR2 SMNVEV (reference sequence). The CDR3 is 14 amino acids. The CDR3 nucleotides read TGTGCCAGCAGTTCCGGACTAGCGGGGTACGAGCAGTACTTC. Its translation: CASSSGLAGYEQYF.

The chain employs TRBV7-9 and TRBJ1-1; unclear D gene. CDR3 size: 13 residues. Germline lookup yields CDR1 SEHNR and CDR2 FQNEAQ (reference sequence). Between the trimmed V and J ends, which lost 5 bases and 6 bases, there was a span of 13 bases. CDR3 nucleotide sequence: TGTGCCAGCAGCATCCCACAACCTCCTGAAGCTTTCTTT. Translation gives CASSIPQPPEAFF.

This chain uses TRBV27 with TRBJ1-5, with D maybe TRBD1 (6 bases). The V gene's germline CDR1 is MNHEY and CDR2 SMNVEV (reference sequence). V lost 8 bases, J lost 0 bases, and 11 bases lay in between. The CDR3 covers 14 residues. This CDR3 reads CASWTAYSNQPQHF. The CDR3 DNA follows: TGTGCCAGCTGGACAGCGTATAGCAATCAGCCCCAGCATTTT.

This clone was detected once. This rearrangement joins TRBV7-4 to TRBJ1-1; D is possibly TRBD1 (5 bases). Germline V gives CDR1 SGHVT, CDR2 SQSDAQ. The CDR3 has 16 residues. V lost 5 bases and J lost 3, with 19 bases in between. The CDR3 region has the DNA TGTGCCAGCAGCCCCCCCACAGGCTGTCTTTACACTGAAGCTTTCTTT. It yields the protein CASSPPTGCLYTEAFF.

This clone was recorded once. The rearrangement joins TRBV5-1 to TRBJ2-3; 11 bases are shared with TRBD2. With 5 bases clipped from V and 0 bases from J, the junction kept 11 bases outside the gene matches. CDR3 length: 18 residues. Germline V gene data show CDR1 as SGHRS and CDR2 as YFSETQ. The CDR3 nucleotides are TGCGCCAGCAGTAACCCGGGACTAGCGGACCCTAGCACAGATACGCAGTATTTT. It is translated as CASSNPGLADPSTDTQYF.

The gene calls are TRBV7-2 and TRBJ2-7; 9 positions agree with TRBD2. V trimming: 6 bases; J trimming: 0 bases; junction bases outside the gene matches: 6. The V gene's germline CDR1 is SGHTA and CDR2 FQGNSA. CDR3 length equals 15 residues. CDR3 protein: CASSSLAGTSYEQYF. The CDR3 bases are TGTGCCAGCAGTTCCCTAGCGGGGACCTCCTACGAGCAGTACTTC.